This TCR beta chain was identified during a study of T cells in Graves' hyperthyroidism and ophthalmopathy. RNA transcripts served as the template for amplifying TCR beta CDR3 regions. The study used the HTBI primer set for a first-round RT-PCR of the TCR CDR3. Each CDR3 protein is one row after TCRdb ran MiXCR on the multiplex PCR reads. This sample has roughly 500,000 distinct CDR3 sequences, with 46% found just once. Uncontrolled infection, other autoimmune disease, pregnancy or lactation disqualified patients from enrolment. Diagnosis relied on clinical symptoms, serum thyroxine and TRAb, thyroid ultrasound and orbital computed tomography. CDR3 length: 14 amino acids. The germline V gene encodes CDR1 SEHNR and CDR2 FQNEAQ (reference sequence). Trimming cost V 10 bases and J 2 bases, with 18 bases left between them. This clonotype has more than one count but fewer than ten. The antigen remains undetermined.

Notes on the study in general: For ophthalmopathy, model prediction preceded onset by a median roughly 6.3 months. The authors' 13 V-J model separated ophthalmopathy from stable hyperthyroidism.

The chain is built from TRBV7-9 and TRBJ2-7; D is possibly TRBD1 or TRBD2 (6 bases each). The sequencing input was peripheral blood or thyroid tissue (not recorded which). This TCR was recovered from an adult woman with Graves' disease, either hyperthyroidism or ophthalmopathy (not recorded which). As DNA, the CDR3 is TGTGCCATTGTCGATGGGGGGCAGACCTACGAGCAGTACTTC. It yields the protein CAIVDGGQTYEQYF.